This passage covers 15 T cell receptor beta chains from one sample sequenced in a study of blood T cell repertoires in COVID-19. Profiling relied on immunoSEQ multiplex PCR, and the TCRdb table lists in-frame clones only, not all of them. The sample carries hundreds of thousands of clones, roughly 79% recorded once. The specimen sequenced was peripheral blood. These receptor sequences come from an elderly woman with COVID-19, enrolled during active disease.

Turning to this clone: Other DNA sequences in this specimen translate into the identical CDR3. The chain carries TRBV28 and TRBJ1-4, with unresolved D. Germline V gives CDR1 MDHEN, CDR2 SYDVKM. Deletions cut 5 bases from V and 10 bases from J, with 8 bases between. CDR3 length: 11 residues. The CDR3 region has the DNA TGTGCCAGCAGTCCCCGCGGAAAACTGTTTTTT. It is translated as CASSPRGKLFF.

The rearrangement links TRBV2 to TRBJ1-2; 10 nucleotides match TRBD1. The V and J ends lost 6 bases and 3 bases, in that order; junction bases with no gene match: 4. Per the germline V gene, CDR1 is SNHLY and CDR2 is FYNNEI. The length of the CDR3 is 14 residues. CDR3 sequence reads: CASSSGTGDYGYTF. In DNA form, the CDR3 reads TGTGCCAGCAGCTCGGGGACAGGGGACTATGGCTACACCTTC.

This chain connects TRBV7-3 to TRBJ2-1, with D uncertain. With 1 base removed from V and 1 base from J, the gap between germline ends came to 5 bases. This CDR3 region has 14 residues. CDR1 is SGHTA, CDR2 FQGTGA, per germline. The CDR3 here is CASSLRASYNEQFF. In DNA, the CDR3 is TGTGCCAGCAGCTTAAGGGCATCCTACAATGAGCAGTTCTTC. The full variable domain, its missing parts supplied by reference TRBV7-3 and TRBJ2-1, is GAGVSQTPSNKVTEKGKYVELRCDPISGHTALYWYRQSLGQGPEFLIYFQGTGAADDSGLPNDRFFAVRPEGSVSTLKIQRTERGDSAVYLCASSLRASYNEQFFGPGTRLTVL.

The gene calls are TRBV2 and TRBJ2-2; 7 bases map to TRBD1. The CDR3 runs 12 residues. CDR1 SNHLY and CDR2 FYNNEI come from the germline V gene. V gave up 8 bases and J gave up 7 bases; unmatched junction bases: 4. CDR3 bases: TGTGCCAGCCGGACAGGAGGCGGGGAGCTGTTTTTT. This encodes CASRTGGGELFF.

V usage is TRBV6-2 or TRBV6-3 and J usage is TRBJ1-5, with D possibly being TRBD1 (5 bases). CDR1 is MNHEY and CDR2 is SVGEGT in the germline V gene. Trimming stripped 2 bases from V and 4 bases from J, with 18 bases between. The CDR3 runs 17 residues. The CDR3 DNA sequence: TGTGCCAGCAGTTACGCAGGGTTGGGAAGGACGAATCAGCCCCAGCATTTT. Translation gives CASSYAGLGRTNQPQHF.

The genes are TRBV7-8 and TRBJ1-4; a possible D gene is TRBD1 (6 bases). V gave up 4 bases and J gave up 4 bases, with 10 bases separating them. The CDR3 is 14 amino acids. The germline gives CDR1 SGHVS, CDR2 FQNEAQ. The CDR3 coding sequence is TGTGCCAGCAGCTCGGGGACAATTAATGAAAAACTGTTTTTT. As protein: CASSSGTINEKLFF.

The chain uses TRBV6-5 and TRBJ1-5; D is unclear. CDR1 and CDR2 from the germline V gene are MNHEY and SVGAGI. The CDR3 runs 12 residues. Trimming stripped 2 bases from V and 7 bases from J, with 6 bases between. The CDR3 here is CASSYPGQPQHF. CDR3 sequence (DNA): TGTGCCAGCAGTTACCCCGGGCAGCCCCAGCATTTT.

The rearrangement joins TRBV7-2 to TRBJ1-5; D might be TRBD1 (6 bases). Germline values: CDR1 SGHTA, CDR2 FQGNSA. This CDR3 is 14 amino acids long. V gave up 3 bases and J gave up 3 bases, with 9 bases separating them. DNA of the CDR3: TGTGCCAGCAGCTTGGACAGTTACAATCAGCCCCAGCATTTT. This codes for CASSLDSYNQPQHF.

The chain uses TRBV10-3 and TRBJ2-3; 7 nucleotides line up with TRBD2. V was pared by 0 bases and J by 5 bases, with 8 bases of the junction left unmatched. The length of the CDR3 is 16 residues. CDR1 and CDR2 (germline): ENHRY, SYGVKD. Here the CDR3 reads CAISESPSGVGDTQYF. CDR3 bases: TGTGCCATCAGTGAGTCCCCTAGCGGTGTCGGAGATACGCAGTATTTT.

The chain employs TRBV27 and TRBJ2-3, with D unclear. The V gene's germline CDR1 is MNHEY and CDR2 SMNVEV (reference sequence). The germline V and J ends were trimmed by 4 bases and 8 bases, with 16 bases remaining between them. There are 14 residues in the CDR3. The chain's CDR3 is CASSYVPGTGTQYF. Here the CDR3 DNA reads TGTGCCAGCAGTTACGTGCCTGGAACGGGTACGCAGTATTTT.

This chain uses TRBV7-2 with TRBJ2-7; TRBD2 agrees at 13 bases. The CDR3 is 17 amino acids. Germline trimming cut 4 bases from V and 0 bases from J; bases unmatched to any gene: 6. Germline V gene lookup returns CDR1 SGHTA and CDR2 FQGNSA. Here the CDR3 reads CASSWGLAGTRSYEQYF. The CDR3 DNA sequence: TGTGCCAGCAGCTGGGGACTAGCGGGAACGCGCTCCTACGAGCAGTACTTC.

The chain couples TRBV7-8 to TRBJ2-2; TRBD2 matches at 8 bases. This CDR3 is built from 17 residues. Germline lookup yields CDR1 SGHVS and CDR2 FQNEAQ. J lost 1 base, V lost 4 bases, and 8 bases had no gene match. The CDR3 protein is CASSSRTSLLNTGELFF. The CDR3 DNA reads TGTGCCAGCAGCTCACGGACTAGCCTCCTGAACACCGGGGAGCTGTTTTTT.

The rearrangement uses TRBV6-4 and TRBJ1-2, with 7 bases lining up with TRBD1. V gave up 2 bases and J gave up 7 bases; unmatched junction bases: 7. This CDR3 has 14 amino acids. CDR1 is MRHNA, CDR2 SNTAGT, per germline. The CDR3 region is CASSDGGQFGGYTF. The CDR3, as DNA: TGTGCCAGCAGTGACGGGGGACAGTTCGGTGGCTACACCTTC.

In DNA, the CDR3 is TGTGCCACCAGCAGAGCTGGACAGGGAGGTTCACCCCTCCACTTT. Translation: CATSRAGQGGSPLHF. The chain recombines TRBV15 with TRBJ1-6; 8 bases match TRBD1. The CDR3 consists of 15 residues. The V gene end was trimmed by 1 base and the J gene end by 9 bases; junction bases not matched to a gene: 5. Germline V gene data show CDR1 as LNHNV and CDR2 as YYDKDF (reference sequence).

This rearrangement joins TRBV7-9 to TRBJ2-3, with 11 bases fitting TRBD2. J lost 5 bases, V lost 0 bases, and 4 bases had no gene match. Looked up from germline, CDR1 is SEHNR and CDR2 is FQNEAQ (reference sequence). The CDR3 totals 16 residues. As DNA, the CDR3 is TGTGCCAGCAGCTTAGCCACTAGCGGGGGAGTAGATACGCAGTATTTT. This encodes CASSLATSGGVDTQYF.